These T cell receptor beta chains were read from a single sample in a study of shared clonotypes between healthy human individuals. TCRdb's copy holds only in-frame clones and misses some; the assay was immunoSEQ multiplex PCR. The sample records 2 million to 2.5 million clones, roughly 95% being singletons. Sequencing was performed on naive CD8+ T cells sorted from blood. All receptors come from a young man in good health. Each CDR3 is given with its conserved first and last residue. The D gene is left open where the match is weak. Size is stated for part of the rows, as once, few or many counts, or as a class when the clone is expanded.

>TRBJ2-7|TRBV7-8|NA|TRBD1
CASSLALLGGADGYEQYF
TGTGCCAGCAGCTTAGCATTGCTAGGGGGCGCAGATGGGTACGAGCAGTACTTC
>TRBJ1-1|TRBV11-2|NA|NA
CASSSTGDTEAFF
TGTGCCAGCAGCTCAACGGGGGACACTGAAGCTTTCTTT
>TRBJ1-6|TRBV19|few|NA
CASSLVIRSPLHF
TGTGCCAGTAGTTTGGTTATCCGTTCACCCCTCCACTTT
>TRBJ2-7|TRBV14|NA|NA
CASSQVWYEQYF
TGTGCCAGCAGCCAAGTGTGGTACGAGCAGTACTTC
>TRBJ2-7|TRBV5-1|once|TRBD2
CASSLGTSGGTYEQYF
TGCGCCAGCAGCTTGGGGACTAGCGGGGGGACCTACGAGCAGTACTTC
>TRBJ1-1|TRBV13|NA|NA
CASSPKHEAFF
TGTGCCAGCAGCCCGAAACATGAAGCTTTCTTT
>TRBJ1-2|TRBV27|NA|NA
CASSPIDHYGYTF
TGTGCCAGCAGTCCAATAGACCATTATGGCTACACCTTC
>TRBJ1-1|TRBV6-5|NA|NA
CASSWVPNTEAFF
TGTGCCAGCAGTTGGGTACCAAACACTGAAGCTTTCTTT
>TRBJ2-1|TRBV29-1|NA|NA
CSVVGNEQFF
TGCAGCGTTGTCGGGAATGAGCAGTTCTTC
>TRBJ2-1|TRBV9|NA|TRBD1
CASSGGWGQINEQFF
TGTGCCAGCAGCGGAGGTTGGGGACAGATCAATGAGCAGTTCTTC
>TRBJ2-5|TRBV19|NA|TRBD1
CASSIPTGEVQETQYF
TGTGCCAGTAGTATCCCCACAGGGGAAGTTCAAGAGACCCAGTACTTC
>TRBJ1-6|TRBV6-6|few|TRBD1
CASSYQGANSPLHF
TGTGCCAGCAGTTACCAGGGGGCTAATTCACCCCTCCACTTT
>TRBJ2-7|TRBV5-1|NA|TRBD1
CASSLDLKGGASISYEQYF
TGCGCCAGCAGCCTCGACTTAAAAGGGGGCGCGTCCATCTCCTACGAGCAGTACTTC
>TRBJ1-2|TRBV9|NA|NA
CASSASQSYGYTF
TGTGCCAGCAGCGCATCCCAGTCGTATGGCTACACCTTC